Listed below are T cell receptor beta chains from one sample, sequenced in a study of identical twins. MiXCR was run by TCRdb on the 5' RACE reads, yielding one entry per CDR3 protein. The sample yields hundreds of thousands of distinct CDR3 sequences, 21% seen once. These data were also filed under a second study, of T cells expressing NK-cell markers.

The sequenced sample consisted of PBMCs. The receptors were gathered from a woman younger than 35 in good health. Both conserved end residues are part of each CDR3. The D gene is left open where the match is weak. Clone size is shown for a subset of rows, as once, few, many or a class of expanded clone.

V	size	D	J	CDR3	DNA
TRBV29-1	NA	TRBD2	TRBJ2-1	CSGTGGAYNEQFF	TGCAGCGGGACGGGGGGGGCCTACAATGAGCAGTTCTTC
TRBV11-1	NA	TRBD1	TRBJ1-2	CASSLARGGGSANYGYTF	TGTGCCAGCAGCTTAGCGCGCGGAGGGGGCTCAGCTAACTATGGCTACACCTTC
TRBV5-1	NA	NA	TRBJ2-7	CASSLEQFDEQYF	TGCGCCAGCAGCTTGGAACAGTTCGACGAGCAGTACTTC
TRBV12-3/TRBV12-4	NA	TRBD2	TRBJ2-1	CASRKRGEQFF	TGTGCCAGCAGAAAGCGGGGTGAGCAGTTCTTC
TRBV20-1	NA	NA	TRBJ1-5	CSARDHQSTYSNQPQHF	TGCAGTGCTAGAGATCACCAAAGTACTTATAGCAATCAGCCCCAGCATTTT
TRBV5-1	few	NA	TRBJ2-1	CASSRTPDNEQFF	TGCGCCAGCAGCCGAACCCCCGACAATGAGCAGTTCTTC
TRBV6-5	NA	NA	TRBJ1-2	CASGRTVNYGYTF	TGTGCCAGCGGAAGGACAGTTAACTATGGCTACACCTTC
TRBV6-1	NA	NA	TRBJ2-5	CASSRYFDRSQETQYF	TGTGCCAGCAGTCGCTATTTTGACAGATCGCAAGAGACCCAGTACTTC
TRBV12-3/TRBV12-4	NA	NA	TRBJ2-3	CASSLSRFADTQYF	TGTGCCAGCAGTTTATCGCGTTTCGCAGATACGCAGTATTTT
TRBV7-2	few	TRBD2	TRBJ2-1	CASSLRLAGVKNEQFF	TGTGCCAGCAGCTTACGACTAGCGGGAGTGAAGAATGAGCAGTTCTTC
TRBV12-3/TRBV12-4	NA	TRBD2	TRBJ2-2	CASSLVAGGGGELFF	TGTGCCAGCAGTTTAGTAGCGGGAGGAGGCGGGGAGCTGTTTTTT
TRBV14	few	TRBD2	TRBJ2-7	CASKSGGSYEQYF	TGTGCCAGCAAAAGCGGGGGCTCCTACGAGCAGTACTTC
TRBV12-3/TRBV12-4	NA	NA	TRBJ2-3	CASKRTADTQYF	TGTGCCAGCAAACGTACTGCTGATACGCAGTATTTT
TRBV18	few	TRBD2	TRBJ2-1	CASSPNGLAVNEQFF	TGTGCCAGCTCACCAAACGGGCTAGCGGTCAATGAGCAGTTCTTC
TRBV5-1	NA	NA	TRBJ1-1	CASSPGAGDTEAFF	TGCGCCAGCAGCCCGGGGGCAGGGGACACTGAAGCTTTCTTT
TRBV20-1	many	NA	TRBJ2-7	CSASGGSHYEQYF	TGCAGTGCTAGCGGCGGATCCCACTACGAGCAGTACTTC
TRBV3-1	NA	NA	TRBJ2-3	CASSQSDGTYTDTQYF	TGTGCCAGCAGCCAAAGCGACGGGACATACACAGATACGCAGTATTTT
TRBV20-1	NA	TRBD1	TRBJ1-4	CSATGIQGIGEKLFF	TGCAGTGCTACAGGAATACAGGGGATCGGAGAAAAACTGTTTTTT
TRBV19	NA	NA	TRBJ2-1	CASSIRQNNNEQFF	TGTGCCAGTAGTATAAGGCAGAATAACAATGAGCAGTTCTTC
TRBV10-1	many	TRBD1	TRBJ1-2	CASSESTGLEYGYTF	TGCGCCAGCAGTGAGTCGACAGGGCTAGAGTATGGCTACACCTTC
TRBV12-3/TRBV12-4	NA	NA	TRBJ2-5	CASRETGTVPGETQYF	TGTGCCAGCAGAGAGACCGGGACCGTCCCCGGGGAGACCCAGTACTTC
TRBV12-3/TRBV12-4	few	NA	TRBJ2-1	CASSLTGNGEQFF	TGTGCCAGCAGTTTAACCGGGAATGGTGAGCAGTTCTTC
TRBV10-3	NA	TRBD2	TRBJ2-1	CAISGSAGLAGNYEQFF	TGTGCCATCAGTGGGAGCGCGGGACTAGCGGGAAACTATGAGCAGTTCTTC
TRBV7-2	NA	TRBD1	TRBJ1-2	CASSRWGQQDYGYTF	TGTGCCAGCAGCCGCTGGGGACAGCAAGACTATGGCTACACCTTC
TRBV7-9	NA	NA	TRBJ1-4	CASSGREKLFF	TGTGCCAGCAGCGGGAGGGAAAAACTGTTTTTT
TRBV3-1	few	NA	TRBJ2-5	CASSTMPGMGPETQYF	TGTGCCAGCAGCACGATGCCAGGGATGGGTCCAGAGACCCAGTACTTC
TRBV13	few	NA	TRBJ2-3	CASSPHGPSGAQYF	TGTGCCAGCAGCCCCCACGGTCCTTCCGGCGCGCAGTATTTT
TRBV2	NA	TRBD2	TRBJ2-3	CASKGGSTDTQYF	TGTGCCAGCAAGGGAGGGAGCACAGATACGCAGTATTTT
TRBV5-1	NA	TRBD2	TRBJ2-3	CASSLGGTRGTDTQYF	TGCGCCAGCAGCCTGGGAGGGACCCGAGGTACAGATACGCAGTATTTT
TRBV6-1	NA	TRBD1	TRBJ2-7	CASSEDRDTEQYF	TGTGCCAGCAGTGAGGACAGGGACACCGAGCAGTACTTC
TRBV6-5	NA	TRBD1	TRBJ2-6	CASSYGTGDFSGANVLTF	TGTGCCAGCAGTTACGGGACAGGGGACTTCTCTGGGGCCAACGTCCTGACTTTC
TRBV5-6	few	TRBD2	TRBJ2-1	CASSSLAGGGDEQFF	TGTGCCAGCAGCTCTCTAGCGGGAGGTGGGGATGAGCAGTTCTTC
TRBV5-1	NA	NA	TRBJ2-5	CASSEQGQETQYF	TGCGCCAGCAGCGAACAGGGTCAAGAGACCCAGTACTTC
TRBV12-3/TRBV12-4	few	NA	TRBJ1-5	CASSLMSSNQPQHF	TGTGCCAGCAGTTTAATGAGTAGCAATCAGCCCCAGCATTTT
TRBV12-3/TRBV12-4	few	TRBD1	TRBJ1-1	CASSGHGTEDTEAFF	TGTGCCAGCAGTGGTCACGGGACAGAGGACACTGAAGCTTTCTTT
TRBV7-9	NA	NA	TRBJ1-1	CASTFVARANTEAFF	TGTGCCAGCACCTTCGTTGCCCGAGCGAACACTGAAGCTTTCTTT
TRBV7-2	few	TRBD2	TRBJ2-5	CASSVMGGGEETQYF	TGTGCCAGCAGCGTTATGGGGGGAGGGGAAGAGACCCAGTACTTC
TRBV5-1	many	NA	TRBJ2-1	CASTLERVRSYNEQFF	TGCGCCAGCACTCTCGAGCGGGTGCGCTCCTACAATGAGCAGTTCTTC
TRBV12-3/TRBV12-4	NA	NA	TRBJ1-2	CASSPAGPSGYGYTF	TGTGCCAGCAGCCCGGCCGGGCCGTCGGGCTATGGCTACACCTTC
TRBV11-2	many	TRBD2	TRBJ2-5	CASRALVSGGANQETQYF	TGTGCCAGCAGAGCACTTGTTAGCGGGGGGGCGAATCAAGAGACCCAGTACTTC
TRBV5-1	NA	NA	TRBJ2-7	CASSLESATYEQYF	TGCGCCAGCAGCTTGGAAAGCGCGACCTACGAGCAGTACTTC